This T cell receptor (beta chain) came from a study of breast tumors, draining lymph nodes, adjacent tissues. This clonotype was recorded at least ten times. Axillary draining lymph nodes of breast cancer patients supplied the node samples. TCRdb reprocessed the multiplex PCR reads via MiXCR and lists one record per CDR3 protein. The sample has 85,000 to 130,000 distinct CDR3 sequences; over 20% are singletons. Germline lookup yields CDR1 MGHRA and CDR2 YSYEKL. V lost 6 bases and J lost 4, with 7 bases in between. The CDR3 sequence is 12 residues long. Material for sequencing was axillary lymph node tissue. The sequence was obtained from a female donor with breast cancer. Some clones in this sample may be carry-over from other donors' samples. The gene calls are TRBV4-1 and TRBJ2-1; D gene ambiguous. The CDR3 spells CASSPNYNEQFF. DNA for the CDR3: TGCGCCAGCAGTCCCAATTACAATGAGCAGTTCTTC.